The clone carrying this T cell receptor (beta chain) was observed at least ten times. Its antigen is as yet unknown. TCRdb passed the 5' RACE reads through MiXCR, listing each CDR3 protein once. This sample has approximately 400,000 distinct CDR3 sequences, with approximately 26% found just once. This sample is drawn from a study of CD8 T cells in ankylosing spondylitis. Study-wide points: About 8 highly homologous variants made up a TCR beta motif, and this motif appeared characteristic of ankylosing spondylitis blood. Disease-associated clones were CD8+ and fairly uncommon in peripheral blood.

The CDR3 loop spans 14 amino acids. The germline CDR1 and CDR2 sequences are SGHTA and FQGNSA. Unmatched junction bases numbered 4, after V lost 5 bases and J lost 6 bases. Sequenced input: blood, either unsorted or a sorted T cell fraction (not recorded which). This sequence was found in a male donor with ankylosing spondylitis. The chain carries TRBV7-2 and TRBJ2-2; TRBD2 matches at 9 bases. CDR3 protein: CASSPRLAAGELFF. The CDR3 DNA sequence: TGTGCCAGCAGCCCCAGACTAGCGGCCGGGGAGCTGTTTTTT.